A selection of T cell receptor beta chains follows, all from one sample in a study of spatial heterogeneity in lung cancer. Each CDR3 protein gets one entry after TCRdb re-called the 5' RACE reads with MiXCR. The sample holds 7,000 to 8,500 distinct CDR3 sequences, about 12% seen once. Specimen: lung tumor tissue, collected at surgery. These receptors were obtained from a male donor with early-stage non-small cell lung cancer. CDR3s include the opening cysteine and the closing phenylalanine or tryptophan. The D gene is left open where the match is weak. Clone size is not always given. Where it is, it says once, few, many or a class for expanded clones.

CDR3: CAAARGKGIDTQYF
DNA: TGTGCCGCCGCCCGCGGGAAAGGTATAGATACGCAGTATTTT
J: TRBJ2-3
D: NA
size: medium-sized
V: TRBV27

CDR3: CASSVGSMTGRAGEQFF
DNA: TGTGCCAGCAGCGTAGGCTCGATGACGGGGCGAGCGGGTGAGCAGTTCTTC
J: TRBJ2-1
D: NA
size: many
V: TRBV9

CDR3: CSVGRTGGPYGYTF
DNA: TGCAGCGTTGGGAGGACAGGGGGCCCCTATGGCTACACCTTC
J: TRBJ1-2
D: TRBD1
size: few
V: TRBV29-1

CDR3: CASNSPGTYQETQYF
DNA: TGTGCCAGCAATAGCCCCGGGACTTATCAAGAGACCCAGTACTTC
J: TRBJ2-5
D: NA
size: few
V: TRBV5-2

CDR3: CASSLRSPLGNTQYF
DNA: TGTGCCAGCAGCTTAAGGTCACCCCTGGGTAATACGCAGTATTTT
J: TRBJ2-3
D: NA
size: many
V: TRBV7-2

CDR3: CSVENQDRAHYEQYF
DNA: TGCAGCGTTGAAAACCAAGACAGGGCCCACTACGAGCAGTACTTC
J: TRBJ2-7
D: TRBD1
size: medium-sized
V: TRBV29-1

CDR3: CASSLTSGRVPYEQYF
DNA: TGTGCCAGCAGTTTAACTAGCGGGAGGGTTCCCTACGAGCAGTACTTC
J: TRBJ2-7
D: TRBD2
size: many
V: TRBV28

CDR3: CAWSGGRRTYGYTF
DNA: TGTGCCTGGAGTGGCGGCAGGAGGACCTATGGCTACACCTTC
J: TRBJ1-2
D: NA
size: many
V: TRBV30

CDR3: CASSLNVAAPDEQYF
DNA: TGTGCCAGCAGTTTGAATGTAGCGGCCCCTGACGAGCAGTACTTC
J: TRBJ2-7
D: NA
size: many
V: TRBV27

CDR3: CASSQGYRGGDTQYF
DNA: TGTGCCAGCAGCCAAGGATACAGGGGGGGAGATACGCAGTATTTT
J: TRBJ2-3
D: NA
size: many
V: TRBV3-1

CDR3: CASSFGGVSGYTF
DNA: TGTGCCAGCAGTTTTGGGGGGGTTAGTGGCTACACCTTC
J: TRBJ1-2
D: NA
size: many
V: TRBV12-3/TRBV12-4

CDR3: CASNPLADYTGELFF
DNA: TGTGCCAGCAACCCTCTAGCGGATTACACCGGGGAGCTGTTTTTT
J: TRBJ2-2
D: TRBD2
size: few
V: TRBV6-1

CDR3: CASSMHGSYNEQFF
DNA: TGCGCCAGCAGCATGCATGGGTCCTACAATGAGCAGTTCTTC
J: TRBJ2-1
D: NA
size: medium-sized
V: TRBV5-1

CDR3: CASSQGAGEQPQHF
DNA: TGTGCCAGCAGCCAGGGGGCCGGGGAACAGCCCCAGCATTTT
J: TRBJ1-5
D: NA
size: NA
V: TRBV3-1

CDR3: CASTGGRSYNEQFF
DNA: TGTGCCAGCACAGGGGGTAGGTCTTACAATGAGCAGTTCTTC
J: TRBJ2-1
D: TRBD1
size: medium-sized
V: TRBV12-3/TRBV12-4

CDR3: CASSSSGSRNEQFF
DNA: TGTGCCAGCAGTTCTAGCGGGAGTAGGAATGAGCAGTTCTTC
J: TRBJ2-1
D: TRBD2
size: many
V: TRBV6-1

CDR3: CASSQQVNYGYTF
DNA: TGTGCCAGCAGCCAACAGGTTAACTATGGCTACACCTTC
J: TRBJ1-2
D: NA
size: medium-sized
V: TRBV12-3/TRBV12-4

CDR3: CASSDQGGGTEAFF
DNA: TGTGCCAGCAGTGACCAGGGAGGAGGTACTGAAGCTTTCTTT
J: TRBJ1-1
D: NA
size: many
V: TRBV2